These 22 T cell receptor beta chains came from one sample sequenced in a study of blood T cell repertoires in COVID-19. Method: immunoSEQ multiplex PCR; TCRdb's copy keeps in-frame clones and lacks some. This table holds 400,000 to 500,000 clones, roughly 90% found once. The sequenced sample was PBMCs or T cells enriched from blood (not recorded which). These receptors were collected from a woman between 40 and 50 years old who had recovered from COVID-19.

A few counts support this clone. The V call is TRBV7-2, the J call TRBJ1-2, with TRBD1 as a possible D gene (6 bases). The germline V gene has CDR1 SGHTA and CDR2 FQGNSA. V was clipped by 4 bases and J by 6 bases, with 18 bases between them. CDR3 length: 15 residues. The CDR3 DNA is TGTGCCAGCAGCTACTTTAAAGGTGGGACAAATGGCTACACCTTC. Translation: CASSYFKGGTNGYTF.

The chain joins TRBV7-2 to TRBJ2-1; 9 bases match TRBD1. CDR1 SGHTA and CDR2 FQGNSA come from the germline V gene. The CDR3 runs 19 residues. V was clipped by 5 bases and J by 5 bases; unmatched bases: 19. CDR3 region: CASSLRPGTGSSENNEQFF. CDR3 nucleotides: TGTGCCAGCAGCCTACGTCCCGGGACAGGGTCGAGCGAAAACAATGAGCAGTTCTTC.

The table lists this clone with a few counts. The chain is built from TRBV6-2 or TRBV6-3 and TRBJ1-1, with a possible D match to TRBD1 (6 bases). The CDR3 sequence is 14 residues long. Germline-derived CDR1 and CDR2 are MNHEY and SVGEGT. V was clipped by 5 bases and J by 5 bases, with 15 bases between them. CDR3 DNA sequence: TGTGCCAGCAGTAATGAAGGGACATCTACTGAAGCTTTCTTT. This codes for CASSNEGTSTEAFF.

The V gene is TRBV7-9, the J gene TRBJ1-2, with 7 bases aligning to TRBD1. The germline CDR1 and CDR2 sequences are SEHNR and FQNEAQ (reference sequence). The CDR3 totals 15 residues. V shed 3 bases, J shed 6 bases, and the junction held 10 bases outside the gene matches. CDR3 amino acids: CASSFWDPQGDGYTF. The CDR3, as DNA: TGTGCCAGCAGCTTCTGGGACCCGCAGGGGGATGGCTACACCTTC.

The chain couples TRBV5-1 to TRBJ2-7; TRBD2 aligns across 12 bases. Germline V gene lookup returns CDR1 SGHRS and CDR2 YFSETQ. Trimming removed 4 bases from V and 4 bases from J; junction bases left unmatched: 3. This CDR3 region has 14 residues. The CDR3: CASSASGRAYEQYF. In DNA, the CDR3 is TGCGCCAGCAGCGCTAGCGGGAGGGCGTACGAGCAGTACTTC.

The V gene is TRBV12-5, the J gene TRBJ1-2, with TRBD1 identical over 8 bases. The CDR3 contains 15 residues. Germline CDR1 and CDR2: LGHNT and FRNRAP. Trimming removed 0 bases from V and 8 bases from J; junction bases left unmatched: 8. DNA of the CDR3: TGTGCTAGTGGTTTGGTTACAGGGGGTAGCGGGGGCTACACCTTC. Its translation: CASGLVTGGSGGYTF.

This clone has a single count. The chain employs TRBV5-1 and TRBJ1-1; 8 bases map to TRBD1. V lost 3 bases and J lost 4; bases outside the gene matches: 5. There are 14 residues in the CDR3. Germline V gene sequence: CDR1 SGHRS, CDR2 YFSETQ. Here the CDR3 reads CASSSLTGGTEAFF. The CDR3 DNA reads as TGCGCCAGCAGCTCCTTAACAGGGGGCACTGAAGCTTTCTTT.

The chain is built from TRBV6-2 or TRBV6-3 and TRBJ2-1; 9 bases are shared with TRBD2. From germline, CDR1 is MNHEY and CDR2 SVGEGT. The CDR3 extends over 19 amino acids. Losses at the gene ends were 1 base for V and 3 bases for J; bases not matched to a gene: 13. CDR3 loop: CASSYFGSGRPAYYNEQFF. The CDR3 DNA follows: TGTGCCAGCAGTTACTTCGGGAGCGGGAGGCCGGCATACTACAATGAGCAGTTCTTC.

The chain joins TRBV9 to TRBJ1-1, with 7 bases identical to TRBD1. The CDR3 has 14 residues. Germline assignment: CDR1 SGDLS and CDR2 YYNGEE. Trimming at V came to 4 bases and at J to 1 base, leaving 4 bases not matched to a gene. The CDR3 here is CASSTGQSNTEAFF. CDR3 nucleotide sequence: TGTGCCAGCAGCACGGGACAGTCGAACACTGAAGCTTTCTTT.

The rearrangement uses TRBV7-6 and TRBJ2-3; 7 bases are shared with TRBD1. Germline V gene data show CDR1 as SGHVS and CDR2 as FNYEAQ. Trimming at V came to 2 bases and at J to 1 base, leaving 0 bases not matched to a gene. The CDR3 contains 14 residues. The CDR3 DNA sequence: TGTGCCAGCAGCTTAACAGGGGGCACAGATACGCAGTATTTT. Translating gives CASSLTGGTDTQYF.

The gene calls are TRBV2 and TRBJ1-5; maybe TRBD1 (5 bases). The length of the CDR3 is 15 residues. V lost 4 bases and J lost 2, with 12 bases in between. Germline V lookup: CDR1 SNHLY, CDR2 FYNNEI. The CDR3 loop is CASSAQAPGNQPQHF. CDR3 DNA sequence: TGTGCCAGCAGTGCACAGGCCCCTGGCAATCAGCCCCAGCATTTT.

V and J are TRBV5-4 and TRBJ2-7; 10 bases map to TRBD2. The CDR3 has 14 amino acids. Germline trimming cut 4 bases from V and 3 bases from J; bases unmatched to any gene: 4. Germline assignment: CDR1 SGHNT and CDR2 YYREEE (reference sequence). The CDR3 DNA reads as TGTGCCAGCAGCACCGTAGCGGGAGGCTACGAGCAGTACTTC. This sequence encodes CASSTVAGGYEQYF. Full variable domain (outside the CDR3, taken from reference TRBV5-4 and TRBJ2-7): ETGVTQSPTHLIKTRGQQVTLRCSSQSGHNTVSWYQQALGQGPQFIFQYYREEENGRGNFPPRFSGLQFPNYSSELNVNALELDDSALYLCASSTVAGGYEQYFGPGTRLTVT.

The CDR3 nucleotides read TGTGCCACCAGCCCCGACAGGGTAAGCTCCTACGAGCAGTACTTC. It yields the protein CATSPDRVSSYEQYF. The chain joins TRBV15 to TRBJ2-7, with TRBD1 matching over 7 bases. CDR3 length equals 15 residues. Germline V gene sequence: CDR1 LNHNV, CDR2 YYDKDF (reference sequence). The junction had 7 bases not matched to a gene; V was cut back by 5 bases and J by 0 bases.

The rearrangement joins TRBV7-9 to TRBJ2-6; 10 nucleotides agree with TRBD1. The V and J ends lost 4 bases and 3 bases, in that order; junction bases with no gene match: 12. Germline-derived CDR1 and CDR2 are SEHNR and FQNEAQ (reference sequence). The CDR3 is 19 residues long. For the CDR3, the DNA is TGTGCCAGCAGCTCCACGGGACAGGGGTCTCCCGGTGGGGCCAACGTCCTGACTTTC. Translation gives CASSSTGQGSPGGANVLTF.

The CDR3 region is CASSQPSSAPVKLFF. The DNA of the CDR3 is TGCGCCAGCAGCCAACCTAGCTCAGCTCCCGTGAAGCTGTTTTTT. The chain recombines TRBV4-1 with TRBJ2-2, with D maybe TRBD2 (5 bases). The germline V and J ends were trimmed by 2 bases and 12 bases, with 19 bases remaining between them. The CDR3 has 15 residues. Germline CDR1 and CDR2: MGHRA and YSYEKL.

To note about this clone: Distinct nucleotide sequences in the sample also encode this CDR3. V gene TRBV19 combines with J gene TRBJ2-7, with 8 bases matching TRBD2. Germline CDR1 and CDR2: LNHDA and SQIVND (reference sequence). The trim removed 5 bases at V and 4 bases at J, leaving 4 bases unmatched. This CDR3 has 13 residues. CDR3 in amino acids: CASSVGTRYEQYF. The CDR3 nucleotides read TGTGCCAGTAGTGTGGGGACTAGGTACGAGCAGTACTTC. Complete variable domain (other parts from reference TRBV19 and TRBJ2-7): DGGITQSPKYLFRKEGQNVTLSCEQNLNHDAMYWYRQDPGQGLRLIYYSQIVNDFQKGDIAEGYSVSREKKESFPLTVTSAQKNPTAFYLCASSVGTRYEQYFGPGTRLTVT.

The chain combines TRBV19 with TRBJ1-4; D is ambiguous. Looked up from germline, CDR1 is LNHDA and CDR2 is SQIVND (reference sequence). Trimming took 5 bases from V and 4 from J, leaving 5 bases between them. This CDR3 has 12 amino acids. This CDR3 reads CASSESNEKLFF. In DNA form, the CDR3 reads TGTGCCAGTAGTGAGAGTAATGAAAAACTGTTTTTT.

J is TRBJ1-6 and V is TRBV25-1; D may be TRBD1 (6 bases). Germline V lookup: CDR1 MGHDK, CDR2 SYGVNS. CDR3 length: 15 residues. V lost 3 bases, J lost 7 bases, and 13 bases lay in between. CDR3 DNA sequence: TGTGCCAGCAGTGACGCGGGGGCCGGGAATTCACCCCTCCACTTT. Translation: CASSDAGAGNSPLHF.

This chain connects TRBV9 to TRBJ2-1; D may be TRBD2 (6 bases). The CDR3 totals 15 residues. The germline V gene has CDR1 SGDLS and CDR2 YYNGEE. Deletions cut 4 bases from V and 4 bases from J, with 15 bases between. CDR3 residues: CASSSTLASYNEQFF. The CDR3 bases are TGTGCCAGCAGCTCAACTCTAGCGTCGTACAATGAGCAGTTCTTC.

This clone was seen a single time. This sequence joins TRBV7-6 and TRBJ1-6; TRBD1 agrees at 8 bases. The trim removed 4 bases at V and 8 bases at J, leaving 7 bases unmatched. Germline CDR1 and CDR2: SGHVS and FNYEAQ. CDR3 length: 15 residues. The CDR3 bases are TGTGCCAGCAGCTCGATGGACAGGGCTGATTCACCCCTCCACTTT. Its protein is CASSSMDRADSPLHF.

The chain's CDR3 is CSVEVRGTGELFF. CDR3 nucleotide sequence: TGCAGCGTTGAAGTTCGGGGCACCGGGGAGCTGTTTTTT. V usage is TRBV29-1 and J usage is TRBJ2-2; D possibly corresponds to TRBD2 (5 bases). The CDR3 spans 13 residues. Germline V gives CDR1 SQVTM, CDR2 ANQGSEA. Trimming removed 1 base at V and 4 bases at J, with 7 bases between.

CDR3 nucleotide sequence: TGTGCCAGCTCACGAGAACAGGGAAAGAACACTGAAGCTTTCTTT. Its protein product is CASSREQGKNTEAFF. The rearrangement joins TRBV18 to TRBJ1-1; perhaps TRBD1 as D (6 bases). Germline V gives CDR1 KGHSH, CDR2 LQKENI. V lost 4 bases to trimming and J lost 1 base, with 13 bases between them. The CDR3 sequence is 15 residues long.